Below are 2 T cell receptor beta chains sequenced from a single sample in a study of cytomegalovirus exposure and HLA in healthy donors (dated by TCRdb to 2015 to 2018). Library preparation used the immunoSEQ multiplex PCR assay. A mixture of 60 forward primers for TCR Vbeta segments and 13 reverse primers for TCR Jbeta segments was used in the multiplex PCR. TCRdb limited this immuneACCESS table to in-frame rearrangements with V and J called. A share of clones is missing; checked studies link under half to unresolved V genes, and the rest is unexplained. A total of approximately 140,000 clones appear in this sample, over 70% of them only once. 1.5% of the sample rests with the top ten. Specimen: PBMCs. These receptors all come from a woman aged 18-30 years in good health and CMV-seronegative.

This chain uses TRBV5-4 with TRBJ2-7; TRBD1 matches 7 bases. From germline, CDR1 is SGHNT and CDR2 YYREEE (reference sequence). The CDR3 spans 14 residues. V gave up 1 base and J gave up 7 bases; unmatched junction bases: 8. CDR3 in amino acids: CASSLPTGEGEQYF. In nucleotides, the CDR3 is TGTGCCAGCAGCTTGCCAACAGGGGAAGGGGAGCAGTACTTC.

The J gene is TRBJ1-1, the V gene TRBV30; D might be TRBD1 (6 bases). This CDR3 is 14 amino acids long. In germline, CDR1 is GTSNPN, CDR2 SVGIG (reference sequence). V was cut by 0 bases and J by 5 bases, with 13 bases left in between. This CDR3 reads CAWSVHREGTEAFF. The CDR3 DNA is TGTGCCTGGAGTGTACACAGGGAGGGGACTGAAGCTTTCTTT. Combining the CDR3 with reference TRBV30 and TRBJ1-1 gives the whole variable domain SQTIHQWPATLVQPVGSPLSLECTVEGTSNPNLYWYRQAAGRGLQLLFYSVGIGQISSEVPQNLSASRPQDRQFILSSKKLLLSDSGFYLCAWSVHREGTEAFFGQGTRLTVV.